What follows are 16 T cell receptor beta chains derived from one specimen sequenced in a study of cytomegalovirus exposure and HLA in healthy donors. The PCR employed 60 Vbeta primers together with 13 Jbeta primers. Measured with immunoSEQ multiplex PCR; TCRdb has only the in-frame clones, and not every one. The sample has approximately 120,000 clones; over 65% are singletons. Input material: PBMCs. The receptor source for this set is a man younger than 35 in good health and CMV-seronegative.

The chain has TRBV7-9 and TRBJ2-7, with 7 bases that match TRBD1. The CDR3 sequence is 14 residues long. CDR1 SEHNR and CDR2 FQNEAQ come from the germline V gene (reference sequence). Losses at the gene ends were 5 bases for V and 1 base for J; bases not matched to a gene: 5. Here the CDR3 DNA reads TGTGCCAGCAGCCCCGGGACAGTGTCCTACGAGCAGTACTTC. The encoded protein is CASSPGTVSYEQYF.

The chain employs TRBV2 and TRBJ2-3, with 9 bases that match TRBD2. V trimming: 3 bases; J trimming: 3 bases; junction bases outside the gene matches: 7. Germline V gene lookup returns CDR1 SNHLY and CDR2 FYNNEI. The CDR3 is made up of 16 amino acids. The CDR3 loop reads CASSEASGVRTDTQYF. CDR3 DNA sequence: TGTGCCAGCAGTGAGGCTAGCGGGGTCAGGACAGATACGCAGTATTTT.

The chain has TRBV4-1 and TRBJ1-2; 10 bases are a match to TRBD1. The CDR3 contains 16 residues. Germline assignment: CDR1 MGHRA and CDR2 YSYEKL. Trimming took 0 bases from V and 4 from J; bases not matched to a gene: 5. The chain's CDR3 is CASSQEDRGGFYGYTF. The DNA for the CDR3 is TGCGCCAGCAGCCAAGAGGACAGGGGGGGTTTCTATGGCTACACCTTC.

This chain connects TRBV7-9 to TRBJ2-1, with 8 positions matching TRBD2. The ends lost 4 bases at V and 7 bases at J; junction bases unmatched: 6. The germline CDR1 and CDR2 sequences are SEHNR and FQNEAQ (reference sequence). This CDR3 has 14 amino acids. CDR3 residues: CASSSTGGLNEQFF. The CDR3 region has the DNA TGTGCCAGCAGCTCGACGGGGGGGCTAAATGAGCAGTTCTTC.

V and J are TRBV9 and TRBJ2-3, with 8 bases matching TRBD1. Unmatched junction bases numbered 6, after V lost 0 bases and J lost 3 bases. In germline, CDR1 is SGDLS, CDR2 YYNGEE. The CDR3 runs to 16 residues. The CDR3 spells CASSVGQGAGTDTQYF. The CDR3 DNA is TGTGCCAGCAGCGTAGGGCAGGGGGCGGGGACAGATACGCAGTATTTT.

J is TRBJ2-1 and V is TRBV11-3; 9 bases line up with TRBD2. V dropped 1 base and J dropped 6; count of bases not matched to a gene: 7. Germline V gene data show CDR1 as SGHNT and CDR2 as YENEEA. The CDR3 sequence is 16 residues long. The CDR3, as DNA: TGTGCCAGCAGCTTAGGGAGCGGGGGGACCTCCAATGAGCAGTTCTTC. Residues: CASSLGSGGTSNEQFF.

The gene calls are TRBV9 and TRBJ1-4, with D perhaps TRBD1 (5 bases). Trimming took 0 bases from V and 1 from J, leaving 16 bases between them. CDR1 and CDR2 (germline): SGDLS, YYNGEE. The CDR3 is made up of 18 amino acids. For the CDR3, the DNA is TGTGCCAGCAGCGTAGGCCCGGCCCTACAGGAAACTAATGAAAAACTGTTTTTT. Protein product: CASSVGPALQETNEKLFF.

The rearrangement uses TRBV4-1 and TRBJ2-1, with 7 bases fitting TRBD1. V gave up 3 bases and J gave up 7 bases; unmatched junction bases: 12. The CDR3 has 16 residues. The germline V gene has CDR1 MGHRA and CDR2 YSYEKL. The CDR3 coding sequence is TGCGCCAGCAGCCACGACCACAGGGGTCTGAGGAATGAGCAGTTCTTC. Its translation: CASSHDHRGLRNEQFF.

J is TRBJ2-3 and V is TRBV10-1; 15 bases fit TRBD2. J lost 3 bases, V lost 6 bases, and 7 bases had no gene match. The CDR3 sequence is 17 residues long. Germline V lookup: CDR1 WNHNN, CDR2 SYGVQD (reference sequence). The CDR3 DNA is TGCGCCAGCAGCGCCGGACTAGCGGGGGGGCCAACAGATACGCAGTATTTT. Its translation: CASSAGLAGGPTDTQYF.

This sequence joins TRBV1 and TRBJ2-3; TRBD2 was called by the table and not checked on the DNA. TRBV1 is flagged as a pseudogene. The CDR3 has 15 residues. Here the CDR3 DNA reads TGCACCAGCCCCCCAGGAGGGGCTAGCACAGATACGCAGTATTTT. Amino acid sequence: CTSPPGGASTDTQYF.

This clone was observed once. The V gene is TRBV19, the J gene TRBJ2-7, with 9 positions matching TRBD1. The CDR3 covers 16 residues. Per the germline V gene, CDR1 is LNHDA and CDR2 is SQIVND (reference sequence). Unmatched junction bases numbered 8, after V lost 4 bases and J lost 1 base. The CDR3 loop is CASSTYGQGQSYEQYF. As DNA, the CDR3 is TGTGCCAGTAGTACCTATGGACAGGGGCAATCCTACGAGCAGTACTTC. Drawing the rest from reference TRBV19 and TRBJ2-7, the complete variable domain is DGGITQSPKYLFRKEGQNVTLSCEQNLNHDAMYWYRQDPGQGLRLIYYSQIVNDFQKGDIAEGYSVSREKKESFPLTVTSAQKNPTAFYLCASSTYGQGQSYEQYFGPGTRLTVT.

V is TRBV15 and J is TRBJ2-1; D remains ambiguous. The V end lost 11 bases, the J end lost 6 bases, and 8 bases lay between the germline ends. This CDR3 is 10 amino acids long. Germline CDR1 LNHNV, CDR2 YYDKDF (reference sequence). The CDR3 is CAVAGNEQFF. The CDR3 bases are TGTGCCGTAGCTGGCAATGAGCAGTTCTTC.

The V gene is TRBV5-1, the J gene TRBJ2-5, with 9 nucleotides matching TRBD1. V was clipped by 4 bases and J by 5 bases; unmatched bases: 9. The CDR3 is made up of 15 amino acids. Germline CDR1 is SGHRS and CDR2 is YFSETQ. CDR3 in amino acids: CASSLSQGAGETQYF. The CDR3 DNA sequence: TGCGCCAGCAGCCTTTCACAGGGGGCAGGGGAGACCCAGTACTTC.

This CDR3 reads CASSIGETYGYTF. DNA for the CDR3: TGTGCCAGTAGTATCGGGGAAACCTATGGCTACACCTTC. The chain is built from TRBV19 and TRBJ1-2; D is unresolved. Germline V gene lookup returns CDR1 LNHDA and CDR2 SQIVND (reference sequence). V was shortened by 3 bases and J by 4 bases, with 9 bases between the two germline ends. There are 13 residues in the CDR3.

The rearrangement joins TRBV27 to TRBJ1-6; D perhaps matches TRBD1 (6 bases). Trimming left V 6 bases short and J 6 bases short, with 15 bases between. This CDR3 is 15 amino acids long. Germline values: CDR1 MNHEY, CDR2 SMNVEV (reference sequence). CDR3: CASSTYQGSNSPLHF. CDR3 sequence (DNA): TGTGCCAGCAGCACATACCAGGGGAGTAATTCACCCCTCCACTTT.

DNA of the CDR3: TGTGCCAGCTCACCACTGGGGACTCACAATGAGCAGTTCTTC. Protein sequence: CASSPLGTHNEQFF. V usage is TRBV18 and J usage is TRBJ2-1, with D tentatively TRBD2 (6 bases). The CDR3 totals 14 residues. V was cut by 1 base and J by 5 bases, with 9 bases left in between. CDR1 and CDR2 (germline): KGHSH, LQKENI.